This is a list of T cell receptor beta chains from one sample in a study of spatial heterogeneity in lung cancer. A single record per CDR3 protein comes from TCRdb applying MiXCR to the 5' RACE reads. The sample consists of some 20,000 distinct CDR3 sequences, over 9% of them appearing once. Sample: PBMCs, taken at follow-up. The source is a male donor with early-stage non-small cell lung cancer. CDR3s include the opening cysteine and the closing phenylalanine or tryptophan. A D gene is named only where the DNA matches it firmly. Clone size is shown for a subset of rows, as once, few, many or a class of expanded clone.

TRBJ2-5 | many | TRBV5-1 | TRBD2 | CASSSSSGGVIETQYF | TGCGCCAGCAGCTCTTCTAGCGGGGGGGTGATCGAGACCCAGTACTTC
TRBJ2-5 | NA | TRBV6-2/TRBV6-3 | TRBD2 | CASSSRTSGQETQYF | TGTGCCAGCAGTTCCCGGACTAGCGGACAAGAGACCCAGTACTTC
TRBJ2-2 | many | TRBV7-8 | NA | CASSSQGRNTGELFF | TGTGCCAGCAGCTCACAGGGTAGGAATACCGGGGAGCTGTTTTTT
TRBJ2-7 | medium-sized | TRBV6-6 | TRBD1 | CASNRDRGHEQYF | TGTGCCAGCAACCGGGACAGGGGTCACGAGCAGTACTTC
TRBJ2-1 | few | TRBV12-3/TRBV12-4 | TRBD1 | CASRGQVSYNEQFF | TGTGCCAGCAGGGGACAGGTTTCCTACAATGAGCAGTTCTTC
TRBJ1-3 | many | TRBV7-6 | NA | CASSHGRAGNTIYF | TGTGCCAGCAGCCATGGTAGGGCAGGAAACACCATATATTTT
TRBJ2-3 | NA | TRBV4-1 | TRBD2 | CASSHRLAGISRGDTQYF | TGCGCCAGCAGCCACCGGTTAGCGGGGATTTCCCGGGGAGATACGCAGTATTTT
TRBJ1-1 | many | TRBV12-3/TRBV12-4 | TRBD1 | CASSPGGGGTEAFF | TGTGCCAGCAGCCCAGGGGGAGGGGGCACTGAAGCTTTCTTT
TRBJ1-2 | NA | TRBV19 | TRBD1 | CASSVGQGVYGYTF | TGTGCCAGTAGTGTCGGACAGGGGGTCTATGGCTACACCTTC
TRBJ2-3 | few | TRBV29-1 | TRBD2 | CSSIQGGTDTQYF | TGCAGCTCGATCCAGGGAGGGACAGATACGCAGTATTTT
TRBJ2-1 | many | TRBV5-1 | TRBD1 | CASSEGQGPLNEQFF | TGCGCCAGCAGCGAGGGACAGGGCCCCCTCAATGAGCAGTTCTTC
TRBJ2-1 | NA | TRBV7-8 | NA | CASSQIRNRANEQFF | TGTGCCAGCAGCCAGATTAGGAATAGGGCCAATGAGCAGTTCTTC
TRBJ2-7 | medium-sized | TRBV13 | TRBD1 | CASIRQGDYEQYF | TGTGCCAGCATCCGACAGGGGGACTACGAGCAGTACTTC
TRBJ1-3 | NA | TRBV20-1 | NA | CSARTTGKGNTIYF | TGCAGTGCTAGAACTACAGGGAAAGGAAACACCATATATTTT
TRBJ2-7 | many | TRBV11-2 | NA | CASTSHRRLELRGTYEQYF | TGTGCCAGCACCTCCCACCGGAGACTAGAACTACGGGGAACCTACGAGCAGTACTTC
TRBJ2-3 | large | TRBV6-4 | NA | CASSDSTTDTQYF | TGTGCCAGCAGTGACTCTACCACAGATACGCAGTATTTT
TRBJ1-5 | many | TRBV4-1 | TRBD1 | CASSPGTGFGQPQHF | TGCGCCAGCAGCCCCGGGACAGGGTTCGGACAGCCCCAGCATTTT
TRBJ2-2 | many | TRBV7-2 | TRBD2 | CASSSLAGGPEGGELFF | TGTGCCAGCAGCTCACTAGCGGGAGGGCCGGAAGGCGGGGAGCTGTTTTTT
TRBJ2-5 | NA | TRBV5-1 | TRBD2 | CASSFSLAGGQETQYF | TGCGCCAGCAGCTTCTCTCTAGCGGGAGGGCAAGAGACCCAGTACTTC
TRBJ2-5 | few | TRBV6-5 | NA | CASSYRRAETQYF | TGTGCCAGCAGTTACCGCCGGGCTGAGACCCAGTACTTC
TRBJ2-3 | many | TRBV27 | TRBD1 | CASSPRQGGYYTDTQYF | TGTGCCAGCAGTCCCCGACAGGGGGGATATTACACAGATACGCAGTATTTT
TRBJ1-1 | many | TRBV10-1 | TRBD1 | CATRQGLNTEAFF | TGCGCCACAAGACAGGGATTGAACACTGAAGCTTTCTTT
TRBJ1-5 | NA | TRBV12-3/TRBV12-4 | NA | CASSLRGYSNQPQHF | TGTGCCAGCAGCCTCAGGGGTTATAGCAATCAGCCCCAGCATTTT
TRBJ1-2 | NA | TRBV7-2 | TRBD1 | CASSLGTGGAGNYGYTF | TGTGCCAGCAGCTTAGGGACAGGGGGCGCCGGTAACTATGGCTACACCTTC
TRBJ2-5 | few | TRBV15 | TRBD2 | CATKSGRASWQETQYF | TGTGCCACCAAGAGCGGGAGGGCCAGTTGGCAAGAGACCCAGTACTTC
TRBJ1-5 | many | TRBV12-3/TRBV12-4 | TRBD1 | CASSSRINEQGFQPQHF | TGTGCCAGCAGTTCCCGTATTAATGAACAGGGGTTCCAGCCCCAGCATTTT
TRBJ2-1 | many | TRBV15 | TRBD1 | CATTGTGNSYNEQFF | TGTGCCACCACCGGGACAGGGAACTCCTACAATGAGCAGTTCTTC
TRBJ2-7 | many | TRBV19 | TRBD1 | CASRTRRDRVYEQYF | TGTGCCAGTAGAACCCGCCGGGACAGGGTCTACGAGCAGTACTTC
TRBJ2-5 | few | TRBV18 | TRBD2 | CASSLIAGGETQYF | TGTGCCAGCTCACTAATAGCGGGAGGAGAGACCCAGTACTTC
TRBJ2-2 | NA | TRBV6-5 | TRBD2 | CASTKEGGLAGELFF | TGTGCCAGCACAAAAGAGGGAGGGTTGGCCGGGGAGCTGTTTTTT
TRBJ2-2 | NA | TRBV3-1 | TRBD2 | CASSIAGDNTGELFF | TGTGCCAGCAGCATAGCGGGGGATAACACCGGGGAGCTGTTTTTT
TRBJ2-7 | many | TRBV10-1 | TRBD2 | CASSGQAGVGEQYF | TGCGCCAGCAGTGGGCAAGCGGGAGTCGGCGAGCAGTACTTC
TRBJ2-5 | few | TRBV6-5 | NA | CASSERHGGGRETQYF | TGTGCCAGCAGTGAACGACATGGGGGCGGTCGAGAGACCCAGTACTTC
TRBJ2-5 | medium-sized | TRBV4-2 | TRBD2 | CASSYQATGLAGDRETQYF | TGTGCCAGCAGCTATCAGGCAACGGGACTAGCGGGAGATAGGGAGACCCAGTACTTC
TRBJ2-7 | many | TRBV11-2 | NA | CASSSTRQPYEQYF | TGTGCCAGCAGCTCTACTCGCCAGCCCTACGAGCAGTACTTC
TRBJ2-1 | many | TRBV7-9 | TRBD1 | CASSPRDRVSFEQFF | TGTGCCAGCAGCCCGCGGGACAGGGTATCATTTGAGCAGTTCTTC
TRBJ1-1 | many | TRBV7-9 | NA | CASSTVNTEAFF | TGTGCCAGCAGCACGGTGAACACTGAAGCTTTCTTT
TRBJ1-1 | many | TRBV20-1 | NA | CSARPRGRGTEAFF | TGCAGTGCTAGACCACGGGGGAGGGGCACTGAAGCTTTCTTT
TRBJ2-1 | many | TRBV29-1 | NA | CSLSSYNEQFF | TGCAGCCTCAGCTCCTACAATGAGCAGTTCTTC
TRBJ1-2 | NA | TRBV7-9 | NA | CASSQVRYYGYTF | TGTGCCAGCAGCCAGGTCCGGTACTATGGCTACACCTTC